One and the same sample provided the 8 T cell receptor beta chains below, sequenced in a study of T cell repertoires in cytomegalovirus infection. MiXCR, applied by TCRdb to the reads, yields one record per CDR3 protein. The sample includes 200,000 to 250,000 distinct CDR3 sequences, roughly 22% of them seen just once. The specimen was CD8+ T cells from PBMCs. The receptor source for this set is a human donor in good health (CMV status not recorded). Some clones in this sample may be carry-over from other donors' samples.

The chain employs TRBV27 and TRBJ2-7, with D hard to call. The CDR3 sequence is 9 residues long. V dropped 8 bases and J dropped 4 bases, with 3 bases sitting between them. The germline V gene has CDR1 MNHEY and CDR2 SMNVEV (reference sequence). CDR3 loop: CASGYEQYF. DNA of the CDR3: TGTGCCAGCGGATACGAGCAGTACTTC.

This clonotype was counted ten times or more. V usage is TRBV7-3 and J usage is TRBJ1-1, with 7 bases identical to TRBD1. Germline values: CDR1 SGHTA, CDR2 FQGTGA. Losses at the gene ends were 5 bases for V and 1 base for J; bases not matched to a gene: 10. The CDR3 has 16 amino acids. The CDR3 DNA reads TGTGCCAGCAGCCTATTTCCGCGGGACAGGAACACTGAAGCTTTCTTT. Residues: CASSLFPRDRNTEAFF.

The table lists this clonotype with many counts. This chain joins TRBV7-9 and TRBJ2-7; D not resolved. V shed 6 bases and J shed 6 bases, with 15 bases lying between them. Germline V gene lookup returns CDR1 SEHNR and CDR2 FQNEAQ (reference sequence). This CDR3 has 13 amino acids. The CDR3 coding sequence is TGTGCCAGCAGTTGGAGCGAAGGCTCCGAGCAGTACTTC. Its translation is CASSWSEGSEQYF.

This clonotype was recorded only once. V gene TRBV20-1 combines with J gene TRBJ1-1, with 7 bases that match TRBD1. Germline V lookup: CDR1 DFQATT, CDR2 SNEGSKA (reference sequence). The CDR3 consists of 15 residues. The CDR3 sequence: CSTQPYAGGRTEAFF. For the CDR3, the DNA is TGCAGCACGCAACCCTACGCAGGGGGGCGAACTGAAGCTTTCTTT.

The CDR3 DNA reads TGTGCCAGCAGCGTCCAGGGGAACACCGGGGAGCTGTTTTTT. Translating gives CASSVQGNTGELFF. This chain uses TRBV27 with TRBJ2-2; a weak D match, TRBD1 (5 bases). The V gene lost 6 bases and the J gene lost 1 base, with 9 bases spanning the gap. The CDR3 spans 14 residues. CDR1 and CDR2 from the germline V gene are MNHEY and SMNVEV (reference sequence).

To note about this clonotype: This may stem from a read error, because a much larger clone lies one nucleotide away. This sequence joins TRBV7-2 and TRBJ2-3, with a weak D call TRBD1 (8 bases). Germline CDR1 SGHTA, CDR2 FQGNSA. V lost 10 bases to trimming and J lost 0 bases, with 20 bases between them. The CDR3 runs 16 residues. As DNA, the CDR3 is TGTGCCACTTCACAGGGGGGGGTGGCAAGCACAGATACGCAGTATTTT. Translating gives CATSQGGVASTDTQYF.

This clonotype came up many times. The rearrangement joins TRBV7-2 to TRBJ2-3, with 7 nucleotides matching TRBD2. This CDR3 has 16 residues. V lost 5 bases, J lost 2 bases, and 10 bases stayed unmatched. In germline, CDR1 is SGHTA, CDR2 FQGNSA. DNA of the CDR3: TGTGCCAGCAGCCCTTTGAGCGGGGCCTTCACAGATACGCAGTATTTT. Translating it yields CASSPLSGAFTDTQYF.

The CDR3 sequence is CASSEGPNNEQFF. The CDR3 DNA is TGTGCCAGCAGCGAAGGGCCAAACAATGAGCAGTTCTTC. This chain uses TRBV11-1 with TRBJ2-1, with unresolved D. This CDR3 comprises 13 residues. Germline V CDR1 and CDR2: SGHAT, FQDESV (reference sequence). The germline V and J ends were trimmed by 5 bases and 5 bases, with 10 bases remaining between them. The full variable domain, rest sourced from reference TRBV11-1 and TRBJ2-1, is EAEVAQSPRYKITEKSQAVAFWCDPISGHATLYWYRQILGQGPELLVQFQDESVVDDSQLPKDRFSAERLKGVDSTLKIQPAELGDSAMYLCASSEGPNNEQFFGPGTRLTVL.